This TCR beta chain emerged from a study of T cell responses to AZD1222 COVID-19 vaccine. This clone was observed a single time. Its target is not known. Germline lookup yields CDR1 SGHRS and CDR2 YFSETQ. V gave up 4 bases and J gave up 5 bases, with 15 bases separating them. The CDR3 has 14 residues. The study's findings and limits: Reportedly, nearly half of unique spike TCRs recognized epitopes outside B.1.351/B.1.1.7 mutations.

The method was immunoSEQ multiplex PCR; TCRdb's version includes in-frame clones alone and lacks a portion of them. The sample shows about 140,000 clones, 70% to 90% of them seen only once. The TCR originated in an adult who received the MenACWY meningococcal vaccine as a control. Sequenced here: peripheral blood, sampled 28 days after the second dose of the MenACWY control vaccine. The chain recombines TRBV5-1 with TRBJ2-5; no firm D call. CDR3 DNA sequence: TGCGCCAGCAGCCCCGGACGAGCCGCGGAGACCCAGTACTTC. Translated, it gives CASSPGRAAETQYF.